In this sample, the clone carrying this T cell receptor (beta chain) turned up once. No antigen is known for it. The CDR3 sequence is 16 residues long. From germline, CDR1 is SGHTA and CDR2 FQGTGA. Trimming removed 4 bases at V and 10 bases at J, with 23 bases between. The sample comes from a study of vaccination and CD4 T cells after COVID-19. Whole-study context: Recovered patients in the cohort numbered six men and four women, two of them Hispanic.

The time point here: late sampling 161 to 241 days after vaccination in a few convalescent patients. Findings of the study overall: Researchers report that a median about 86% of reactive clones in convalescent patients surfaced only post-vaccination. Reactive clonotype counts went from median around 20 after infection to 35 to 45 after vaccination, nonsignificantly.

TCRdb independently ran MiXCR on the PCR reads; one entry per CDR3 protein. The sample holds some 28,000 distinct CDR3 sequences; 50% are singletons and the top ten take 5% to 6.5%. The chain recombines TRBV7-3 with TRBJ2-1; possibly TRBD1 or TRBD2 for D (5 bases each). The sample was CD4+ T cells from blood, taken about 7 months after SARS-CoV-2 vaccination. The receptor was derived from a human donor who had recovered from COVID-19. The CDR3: CASSSTRAGVKGEQFF. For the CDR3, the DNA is TGTGCCAGCAGCTCAACCAGGGCGGGCGTGAAGGGGGAGCAGTTCTTC.